The 26 T cell receptor beta chains below all came from one sample that was sequenced in a study of blood T cell repertoires in COVID-19. Clones were read by immunoSEQ multiplex PCR, and TCRdb kept only the in-frame ones, dropping some. The table includes some 70,000 clones, about 88% detected once. The sequencing sample was made of peripheral blood. The receptors were sampled from a man between 70 and 80 years old with active or convalescent COVID-19.

The CDR3 protein is CATSDGADYEQYF. CDR3 DNA: TGTGCCACCAGTGATGGGGCAGACTACGAGCAGTACTTC. This chain links TRBV24-1 with TRBJ2-7; weak D call: TRBD1 (5 bases). The CDR3 runs 13 residues. Germline CDR1 and CDR2: KGHDR and SFDVKD. V was clipped by 3 bases and J by 3 bases, with 8 bases between them.

The V and J genes are TRBV9 and TRBJ2-5; 7 bases line up with TRBD1. V was pared by 4 bases and J by 0 bases, with 6 bases of the junction left unmatched. Germline CDR1 reads SGDLS; CDR2 reads YYNGEE. The CDR3 has 15 amino acids. CDR3 coding DNA: TGTGCCAGCAGCCTAACCGGGACAGACCAAGAGACCCAGTACTTC. It is translated as CASSLTGTDQETQYF.

The genes are TRBV2 and TRBJ2-3; 8 positions match TRBD1. The germline gives CDR1 SNHLY, CDR2 FYNNEI. This CDR3 is built from 15 residues. The trim removed 3 bases at V and 5 bases at J, leaving 7 bases unmatched. The CDR3 DNA is TGTGCCAGCAGTGAGGACAGGGAGCTTGGAGATACGCAGTATTTT. Protein product: CASSEDRELGDTQYF.

The V gene is TRBV2, the J gene TRBJ2-7; TRBD1 might be the D (6 bases). V was clipped by 6 bases and J by 7 bases, with 19 bases between them. Germline CDR1 SNHLY, CDR2 FYNNEI. There are 14 residues in the CDR3. This CDR3 is CASRFWGRRREQYF. The CDR3 DNA reads TGTGCCAGCAGATTCTGGGGGCGCAGGAGGGAGCAGTACTTC.

The chain employs TRBV24-1 and TRBJ1-2, with D hard to call. In germline, CDR1 is KGHDR, CDR2 SFDVKD. The V end was cut by 3 bases, the J end by 6 bases, with 13 bases between. The CDR3 loop spans 14 amino acids. CDR3 residues: CATSDPEKPDGYTF. The CDR3 DNA is TGTGCCACCAGTGATCCGGAGAAACCGGATGGCTACACCTTC.

This clone has only one observation. The V call is TRBV23-1, the J call TRBJ1-5; D not certain. TRBV23-1 is identified as an open reading frame with a role that is uncertain. CDR3 length equals 17 residues. V was trimmed by 8 bases and J by 0 bases, leaving 20 bases between them. The CDR3 region has the DNA TGCGCCAGCGACCTTGGCAGGCCCGCCTATAGCAATCAGCCCCAGCATTTT. This gives the protein CASDLGRPAYSNQPQHF.

The chain combines TRBV30 with TRBJ2-3; no clear D. Trimming pared 3 bases from V and 2 bases from J, leaving 15 bases between. Germline values: CDR1 GTSNPN, CDR2 SVGIG (reference sequence). The CDR3 length is 15 residues. The CDR3 spells CAWSLGLGNTDTQYF. CDR3 sequence (DNA): TGTGCCTGGAGCCTCGGGTTGGGTAACACAGATACGCAGTATTTT.

The chain has TRBV7-7 and TRBJ1-2; possibly TRBD1 for D (6 bases). The CDR3 is 14 amino acids. The germline V and J ends were trimmed by 11 bases and 2 bases, with 18 bases remaining between them. Germline loops: CDR1 SSHAT, CDR2 FNYEAQ (reference sequence). CDR3 sequence: CAGPPRGVNYGYTF. Written as DNA, the CDR3 is TGTGCCGGTCCCCCCAGGGGAGTCAACTATGGCTACACCTTC.

The J gene is TRBJ2-1, the V gene TRBV7-3, with 8 bases matching TRBD2. Germline CDR1 and CDR2: SGHTA and FQGTGA. J gave up 5 bases and V 4 bases, and 10 bases lay outside the gene matches. The CDR3 covers 16 residues. The CDR3 DNA follows: TGTGCCAGCAGCTCCAGAGCGGGAGCGCTACACAATGAGCAGTTCTTC. Its protein is CASSSRAGALHNEQFF.

This clone has just a few counts. This chain joins TRBV6-6 and TRBJ2-7; the match to TRBD1 covers 7 bases. The CDR3 sequence is 13 residues long. Germline V gives CDR1 MNHNY, CDR2 SVGAGI (reference sequence). Germline trimming cut 5 bases from V and 6 bases from J; bases unmatched to any gene: 7. CDR3 nucleotide sequence: TGTGCCAGCAGTGGGCAGGGGGTCCCCGAGCAGTACTTC. Its protein is CASSGQGVPEQYF.

This clone was observed a single time. This chain connects TRBV7-6 to TRBJ2-5; 8 bases agree with TRBD1. CDR3 length: 14 amino acids. After removal of 5 bases from V and 1 base from J, the junction contained 3 bases not matched to a gene. The germline gives CDR1 SGHVS, CDR2 FNYEAQ. CDR3 nucleotides: TGTGCCAGCAGCATGGGACAGGCCCAAGAGACCCAGTACTTC. Its protein product is CASSMGQAQETQYF.

J is TRBJ2-3 and V is TRBV9; 11 nucleotides align to TRBD2. CDR1 is SGDLS, CDR2 YYNGEE, per germline. Germline trimming cut 0 bases from V and 1 base from J; bases unmatched to any gene: 7. The CDR3 runs 18 residues. The CDR3 reads CASSVVAGGPLGTDTQYF. The CDR3 nucleotides are TGTGCCAGCAGCGTAGTAGCGGGAGGGCCTCTTGGCACAGATACGCAGTATTTT. Full variable domain (missing parts from reference TRBV9 and TRBJ2-3): DSGVTQTPKHLITATGQRVTLRCSPRSGDLSVYWYQQSLDQGLQFLIQYYNGEERAKGNILERFSAQQFPDLHSELNLSSLELGDSALYFCASSVVAGGPLGTDTQYFGPGTRLTVL.

The V gene is TRBV9, the J gene TRBJ2-1; 13 positions match TRBD2. J gave up 7 bases and V 4 bases, and 5 bases lay outside the gene matches. Per the germline V gene, CDR1 is SGDLS and CDR2 is YYNGEE. The CDR3 is made up of 15 amino acids. This CDR3 reads CASSPGLAGPNEQFF. The CDR3 bases are TGTGCCAGCAGCCCGGGACTAGCGGGGCCTAATGAGCAGTTCTTC.

The rearrangement uses TRBV12-1 and TRBJ1-2; TRBD1 reflects the table's D call only, with no check against the DNA. TRBV12-1 is flagged as a pseudogene. The CDR3 is 14 residues long. The DNA of the CDR3 is TGTGCCAGCAGCCTCGGGACAGGGGGCAATGGCTACACCTTC. Translation: CASSLGTGGNGYTF.

The chain couples TRBV27 to TRBJ2-6, with D uncertain. Germline CDR1 reads MNHEY; CDR2 reads SMNVEV (reference sequence). Trimming took 5 bases from V and 2 from J, leaving 10 bases between them. The CDR3 is 15 residues long. The CDR3 is CASSPLPPGANVLTF. CDR3 bases: TGTGCCAGCAGTCCCCTCCCTCCTGGGGCCAACGTCCTGACTTTC.

Notes on this clone: A junction boundary mismatches the germline segment, possibly from a read error. The chain combines TRBV11-2 with TRBJ2-1, with 8 bases aligning to TRBD1. Germline V gene sequence: CDR1 SGHAT, CDR2 FQNNGV. CDR3 length: 15 residues. CDR3 sequence (DNA): TGTGCCAGCAGCCGACAGGGGACCTCCGACAATGAGCAGTTCTTC. It encodes CASSRQGTSDNEQFF.

CDR3 in DNA: TGCAGTGCTAGTGAAAGCTTTTACAATGAGCAGTTCTTC. Translating it yields CSASESFYNEQFF. This chain connects TRBV20-1 to TRBJ2-1; D unclear. Germline values: CDR1 DFQATT, CDR2 SNEGSKA (reference sequence). The CDR3 runs to 13 residues. Trimming left V 3 bases short and J 4 bases short, with 10 bases between.

V gene TRBV6-6 combines with J gene TRBJ1-5; weak D call: TRBD1 (5 bases). Trimming took 6 bases from V and 1 from J, leaving 10 bases between them. The CDR3 loop spans 14 amino acids. Germline CDR1 reads MNHNY; CDR2 reads SVGAGI (reference sequence). This CDR3 reads CASSLQGSNQPQHF. CDR3 coding DNA: TGTGCCAGCAGCCTTCAGGGAAGCAATCAGCCCCAGCATTTT.

The chain couples TRBV15 to TRBJ2-2, with D tentatively TRBD1 (6 bases). The V end lost 0 bases, the J end lost 3 bases, and 14 bases lay between the germline ends. The CDR3 sequence is 17 residues long. Germline V gene data show CDR1 as LNHNV and CDR2 as YYDKDF (reference sequence). The CDR3 loop is CATSRDWGQGDTGELFF. In nucleotides, the CDR3 is TGTGCCACCAGCAGAGATTGGGGGCAGGGAGACACCGGGGAGCTGTTTTTT.

The chain is built from TRBV9 and TRBJ2-7, with 9 bases lining up with TRBD1. J was trimmed by 3 bases and V by 3 bases; bases with no gene match: 10. This CDR3 contains 16 residues. Germline V CDR1 and CDR2: SGDLS, YYNGEE. The CDR3 DNA reads as TGTGCCAGCAGCGCTCAAGGCGGGACAGGGTTCTACGAGCAGTACTTC. Translated, it gives CASSAQGGTGFYEQYF. Looking up the rest from reference TRBV9 and TRBJ2-7 gives the full variable domain: DSGVTQTPKHLITATGQRVTLRCSPRSGDLSVYWYQQSLDQGLQFLIQYYNGEERAKGNILERFSAQQFPDLHSELNLSSLELGDSALYFCASSAQGGTGFYEQYFGPGTRLTVT.

This chain joins TRBV5-1 and TRBJ2-7; D uncertain. Germline V gene lookup returns CDR1 SGHRS and CDR2 YFSETQ. V was cut by 0 bases and J by 3 bases, with 10 bases left in between. This CDR3 has 14 residues. The CDR3 region has the DNA TGCGCCAGCAGCTTGGCGGGTTCCAACTACGAGCAGTACTTC. Translating it yields CASSLAGSNYEQYF.

The J gene is TRBJ2-1, the V gene TRBV6-5; D might be TRBD2 (6 bases). Per germline, CDR1 MNHEY and CDR2 SVGAGI. The CDR3 spans 15 residues. Trimming cost V 5 bases and J 2 bases, with 13 bases left between them. This CDR3 is CASSPRGLPYNEQFF. Written as DNA, the CDR3 is TGTGCCAGCAGTCCTCGGGGACTCCCCTACAATGAGCAGTTCTTC.

This clone was observed a handful of times. The rearrangement uses TRBV28 and TRBJ1-5, with 7 bases that match TRBD1. J lost 7 bases, V lost 4 bases, and 10 bases had no gene match. Germline values: CDR1 MDHEN, CDR2 SYDVKM. The length of the CDR3 is 15 residues. The CDR3 sequence is CASSSYRGMGQPQHF. CDR3 in DNA: TGTGCCAGCAGTTCATACAGGGGCATGGGACAGCCCCAGCATTTT. The entire variable domain, with the rest obtained from reference TRBV28 and TRBJ1-5, is as follows: DVKVTQSSRYLVKRTGEKVFLECVQDMDHENMFWYRQDPGLGLRLIYFSYDVKMKEKGDIPEGYSVSREKKERFSLILESASTNQTSMYLCASSSYRGMGQPQHFGDGTRLSIL.

The rearrangement uses TRBV24-1 and TRBJ2-3, with D perhaps TRBD2 (6 bases). The CDR3 is 15 residues long. Germline loops: CDR1 KGHDR, CDR2 SFDVKD. Trimming removed 4 bases from V and 0 bases from J, with 10 bases in between. The CDR3 DNA reads as TGTGCCACCAGTGAATCAGGGACTAGCACAGATACGCAGTATTTT. It specifies CATSESGTSTDTQYF.

The chain has TRBV18 and TRBJ2-7; D unclear. Trimming took off 2 bases at V and 2 bases at J, with 7 bases between the two ends. CDR1 and CDR2 (germline): KGHSH, LQKENI. The CDR3 contains 13 residues. CDR3 sequence (DNA): TGTGCCAGCTCACCAATCAGGCCCTACGAGCAGTACTTC. Amino acid sequence: CASSPIRPYEQYF.

The chain employs TRBV19 and TRBJ1-5; D possibly corresponds to TRBD1 (6 bases). The germline CDR1 and CDR2 sequences are LNHDA and SQIVND (reference sequence). V was trimmed by 6 bases and J by 1 base, leaving 13 bases between them. The CDR3 extends over 15 amino acids. CDR3 protein: CASRPIQGSNQPQHF. As DNA, the CDR3 is TGTGCCAGTAGACCAATCCAGGGGAGCAATCAGCCCCAGCATTTT.